The entry below gives a single TCR beta chain sequence along with its context. Its cognate antigen is unknown. This CDR3 comprises 14 residues. Germline V lookup: CDR1 MGHRA, CDR2 YSYEKL. Trimming pared 1 base from V and 11 bases from J, leaving 17 bases between. This sample is part of a study of blood T cells in healthy people across ages. Study background: Template switching picked up about one barcoded beta molecule for each two T cells. Study-wide results and limits: Per-million-T-cell TCR beta diversity fell roughly linearly with age.

Alongside a J-beta primer mix, a sample-barcoded 5' primer served in a second PCR lasting about 7 to 11 cycles. Every individual sample yielded 2.5 million or more paired-end reads (each containing CDR3). Each CDR3 protein is one row after TCRdb ran MiXCR on the 5' RACE reads. The sample gives approximately 880,000 distinct CDR3 sequences, under 50% of which show up once; over 10% is in the top ten. This rearrangement joins TRBV4-1 to TRBJ2-5; D tentatively reads TRBD1 or TRBD2 (5 bases each). The sequence derives from a man aged 25 to 45 in good health. Sequenced sample: blood. This chain's CDR3 is CASSQAVRGWEQYF. As DNA, the CDR3 is TGCGCCAGCAGCCAAGCTGTGAGGGGATGGGAGCAGTACTTC.